Listed here are 14 T cell receptor beta chains from one sample, sequenced in a study of cytomegalovirus exposure and HLA in healthy donors. The data were produced by immunoSEQ multiplex PCR, yet TCRdb's version contains in-frame clones alone and is incomplete. The sample comprises fewer than 90,000 clones, approximately 81% of which are singletons, and 9.5% to 13% rests with the top ten. The sequencing input was PBMCs. These receptors were taken from a young woman in good health and CMV-seropositive.

This chain connects TRBV4-3 to TRBJ2-2, with D perhaps TRBD1 (6 bases). Per the germline V gene, CDR1 is LGHNA and CDR2 is YSLEER. The CDR3 length is 16 residues. V lost 1 base, J lost 1 base, and 10 bases lay in between. CDR3 sequence reads: CASSQAGTRNTGELFF. In DNA, the CDR3 is TGCGCCAGCAGCCAAGCCGGGACACGGAACACCGGGGAGCTGTTTTTT.

The chain combines TRBV5-1 with TRBJ2-2; D may be TRBD2 (6 bases). V shed 0 bases and J shed 7 bases, with 10 bases lying between them. The CDR3 has 14 residues. The V gene's germline CDR1 is SGHRS and CDR2 YFSETQ. Here the CDR3 reads CASSLASEGGELFF. CDR3 nucleotides: TGCGCCAGCAGCTTGGCCTCGGAGGGCGGGGAGCTGTTTTTT.

The rearrangement uses TRBV2 and TRBJ1-6, with a weak D call TRBD1 (6 bases). The CDR3 is 15 amino acids. V was pared by 6 bases and J by 0 bases, with 9 bases between. From germline, CDR1 is SNHLY and CDR2 FYNNEI. The CDR3 bases are TGTGCCAGCAGACAGGACAGCTCCTATAATTCACCCCTCCACTTT. It codes for CASRQDSSYNSPLHF.

The rearrangement links TRBV6-6 to TRBJ2-1, with 11 bases that match TRBD1. Trimming at V came to 5 bases and at J to 4 bases, leaving 4 bases not matched to a gene. This CDR3 is 15 amino acids long. CDR1 is MNHNY, CDR2 SVGAGI, per germline (reference sequence). Here the CDR3 DNA reads TGTGCCAGCAGTCCCGGACAGGGGGCGTACAATGAGCAGTTCTTC. Protein sequence: CASSPGQGAYNEQFF.

The chain carries TRBV10-3 and TRBJ2-2; the D gene is possibly TRBD2 (6 bases). Trimming shortened V by 2 bases and J by 3 bases, and 16 bases separated the two germline ends. This CDR3 spans 17 amino acids. Per the germline V gene, CDR1 is ENHRY and CDR2 is SYGVKD. The CDR3 DNA reads TGTGCCATCAGTGAGGGGGATGGCGGGGATGACACCGGGGAGCTGTTTTTT. Translation gives CAISEGDGGDDTGELFF.

The chain recombines TRBV5-6 with TRBJ1-2; D call uncertain. Germline CDR1 reads SGHDT; CDR2 reads YYEEEE. The CDR3 is 16 amino acids. Trimming cost V 4 bases and J 2 bases, with 18 bases left between them. The CDR3 DNA follows: TGTGCCAGCAGCCGATTTCTCAATACGGGGAACTATGGCTACACCTTC. Amino acid sequence: CASSRFLNTGNYGYTF.

This clone was seen a handful of times. The genes are TRBV4-2 and TRBJ2-7, with D unclear. The V end was cut by 1 base, the J end by 2 bases, with 18 bases between. The CDR3 sequence is 17 residues long. Per germline, CDR1 LGHNA and CDR2 YNFKEQ. CDR3 DNA sequence: TGTGCCAGCAGCCAAGTTTTATCAAGTGGCAGTACCTACGAGCAGTACTTC. As protein: CASSQVLSSGSTYEQYF.

J is TRBJ2-7 and V is TRBV5-1; 10 bases map to TRBD1. The CDR3 sequence is 15 residues long. Germline V CDR1 and CDR2: SGHRS, YFSETQ. Trimming cost V 3 bases and J 2 bases; bases outside gene matches: 5. In nucleotides, the CDR3 is TGCGCCAGCAGCTCGGACAGGGGGTCTACCTACGAGCAGTACTTC. Translated: CASSSDRGSTYEQYF.

The chain is built from TRBV5-1 and TRBJ1-2; TRBD1 agrees at 9 bases. The J segment lost 3 bases and the V segment lost 7 bases, leaving 10 bases of the junction unmatched. This CDR3 comprises 15 residues. CDR1 SGHRS and CDR2 YFSETQ come from the germline V gene. Here the CDR3 DNA reads TGCGCCAGCTTCGAGCCGGGACAGGGTGACTATGGCTACACCTTC. It specifies CASFEPGQGDYGYTF.

V and J are TRBV7-2 and TRBJ1-1, with a tentative D call TRBD1 (6 bases). V gave up 1 base and J gave up 7 bases, with 13 bases separating them. The length of the CDR3 is 14 residues. Germline V lookup: CDR1 SGHTA, CDR2 FQGNSA. CDR3 nucleotides: TGTGCCAGCAGCTTAGAGTACAGGGCGAATGAAGCTTTCTTT. Translated: CASSLEYRANEAFF.

This chain connects TRBV5-6 to TRBJ2-7; D is uncertain. This CDR3 spans 11 amino acids. From germline, CDR1 is SGHDT and CDR2 YYEEEE. Trimming left V 2 bases short and J 3 bases short, with 3 bases between. The CDR3 protein is CASSFHYEQYF. CDR3 bases: TGTGCCAGCAGCTTTCACTACGAGCAGTACTTC.

The chain is built from TRBV7-9 and TRBJ1-4; tentatively, D is TRBD1 (6 bases). Germline V gene sequence: CDR1 SEHNR, CDR2 FQNEAQ (reference sequence). V lost 5 bases and J lost 6, with 13 bases in between. CDR3 length: 14 residues. The CDR3 is CASSPLGAYEKLFF. Written as DNA, the CDR3 is TGTGCCAGCAGCCCGTTGGGGGCTTATGAAAAACTGTTTTTT.

The chain links TRBV7-9 to TRBJ2-7, with a possible D match to TRBD2 (5 bases). The CDR3 extends over 12 amino acids. Germline CDR1 is SEHNR and CDR2 is FQNEAQ (reference sequence). Trimming stripped 1 base from V and 7 bases from J, with 8 bases between. The CDR3 DNA reads TGTGCCAGCAGCTTAGGACCGGGGGAGCAGTACTTC. Encoded protein: CASSLGPGEQYF. The whole variable domain, filled in from reference TRBV7-9 and TRBJ2-7, reads DTGVSQNPRHKITKRGQNVTFRCDPISEHNRLYWYRQTLGQGPEFLTYFQNEAQLEKSRLLSDRFSAERPKGSFSTLEIQRTEQGDSAMYLCASSLGPGEQYFGPGTRLTVT.

The chain couples TRBV13 to TRBJ2-7; tentatively, D is TRBD2 (6 bases). The germline gives CDR1 PRHDT, CDR2 FYEKMQ (reference sequence). The CDR3 runs to 15 residues. V was clipped by 3 bases and J by 6 bases, with 18 bases between them. The CDR3 region is CASSFYITGAGEQYF. In nucleotides, the CDR3 is TGTGCCAGCAGCTTTTATATTACGGGAGCTGGCGAGCAGTACTTC.